This entry lists 22 T cell receptor beta chains sequenced from one sample in a study of identical twins. MiXCR, applied by TCRdb to the 5' RACE reads, yields one record per CDR3 protein. The table includes hundreds of thousands of distinct CDR3 sequences, less than 7% detected once. The specimen was naive T cells sorted from blood. The receptors come from a man in his late teens or twenties in good health.

This clonotype was seen repeatedly, ten times or more. This sequence joins TRBV5-1 and TRBJ1-2, with D hard to call. Germline V lookup: CDR1 SGHRS, CDR2 YFSETQ. The V end was cut by 0 bases, the J end by 6 bases, with 15 bases between. This CDR3 is built from 15 residues. CDR3 in DNA: TGCGCCAGCAGCTTGGCGGACGGGATCCTCGATGGCTACACCTTC. Protein sequence: CASSLADGILDGYTF.

This clonotype was seen just once. One end of the junction fails to match germline, which may point to a read error. Here the CDR3 reads CASSWEDGRVTF. The CDR3 DNA sequence: TGTGCCAGCAGTTGGGAGGACGGGCGGGTCACCTTC. The chain has TRBV6-5 and TRBJ2-5, with D possibly matching TRBD2 (6 bases). This CDR3 is 12 amino acids long. Per germline, CDR1 MNHEY and CDR2 SVGAGI.

A few counts support this clonotype. The chain uses TRBV3-1 and TRBJ2-7; tentative D call: TRBD2 (5 bases). V lost 1 base, J lost 0 bases, and 7 bases lay in between. CDR3 length equals 14 residues. Germline V CDR1 and CDR2: LGHDT, YNNKEL (reference sequence). In DNA, the CDR3 is TGTGCCAGCAGCCAAGGAGACTACTCCTACGAGCAGTACTTC. Its translation is CASSQGDYSYEQYF.

This clonotype has only a few counts. The chain is built from TRBV3-1 and TRBJ2-7; unclear D gene. The CDR3 is made up of 17 amino acids. Per the germline V gene, CDR1 is LGHDT and CDR2 is YNNKEL (reference sequence). Trimming cost V 1 base and J 0 bases, with 16 bases left between them. Written as DNA, the CDR3 is TGTGCCAGCAGCCAAGGAACCCCGGGCTCAAGCTCCTACGAGCAGTACGTC. Translated: CASSQGTPGSSSYEQYV.

This clonotype has ten or more counts. The genes are TRBV29-1 and TRBJ2-1, with 9 bases matching TRBD2. V dropped 4 bases and J dropped 14; count of bases not matched to a gene: 18. The CDR3 has 15 amino acids. CDR1 and CDR2 (germline): SQVTM, ANQGSEA. CDR3 DNA sequence: TGCAGCGTTGTGGGCATGGGTGTAGCGGGAGTTTTTAAGTTCTTC. Translation: CSVVGMGVAGVFKFF.

In its sample, this clonotype was seen many times. The chain has TRBV20-1 and TRBJ2-3; 7 positions agree with TRBD1. Germline V lookup: CDR1 DFQATT, CDR2 SNEGSKA (reference sequence). The CDR3 totals 12 residues. Germline trimming cut 5 bases from V and 10 bases from J; bases unmatched to any gene: 9. For the CDR3, the DNA is TGCAGTGCTCCCAGGGGGTTTCTGCCGCAGTATTTT. Translating it yields CSAPRGFLPQYF.

The table lists this clonotype with a few counts. The chain uses TRBV18 and TRBJ2-1, with TRBD2 identical over 11 bases. Germline loops: CDR1 KGHSH, CDR2 LQKENI. The CDR3 runs to 15 residues. Trimming removed 4 bases from V and 5 bases from J; junction bases left unmatched: 4. CDR3 region: CASSRILAGDNEQFF. The CDR3 bases are TGTGCCAGCTCACGGATACTAGCGGGAGACAATGAGCAGTTCTTC. Full variable domain (remainder filled in from reference TRBV18 and TRBJ2-1): NAGVMQNPRHLVRRRGQEARLRCSPMKGHSHVYWYRQLPEEGLKFMVYLQKENIIDESGMPKERFSAEFPKEGPSILRIQQVVRGDSAAYFCASSRILAGDNEQFFGPGTRLTVL.

This clonotype was observed a handful of times. The genes are TRBV7-9 and TRBJ2-7, with a possible D match to TRBD1 (5 bases). Germline values: CDR1 SEHNR, CDR2 FQNEAQ (reference sequence). CDR3 length equals 13 residues. V dropped 3 bases and J dropped 4 bases, with 10 bases sitting between them. CDR3 sequence (DNA): TGTGCCAGCAGCTTGGACACCTGGTACGAGCAGTACGTC. Protein: CASSLDTWYEQYV.

This sequence joins TRBV11-2 and TRBJ2-3; D might be TRBD2 (5 bases). CDR1 is SGHAT and CDR2 is FQNNGV in the germline V gene. The CDR3 is made up of 17 amino acids. Trimming removed 1 base from V and 4 bases from J, with 18 bases in between. The CDR3 DNA reads as TGTGCCAGCAGCTTAGTAGGGAGAGGGTATGGTCCAGATACGCAGTATTTT. Residues: CASSLVGRGYGPDTQYF.

This clonotype was observed at least ten times. The rearrangement joins TRBV12-3 or TRBV12-4 to TRBJ2-5; possible D gene TRBD1, 6 bases. The CDR3 length is 13 residues. Trimming took off 3 bases at V and 5 bases at J, with 10 bases between the two ends. Here the CDR3 DNA reads TGTGCCAGCAGTTTTAAGGGGGATGAGACCCAGTACTTC. It is translated as CASSFKGDETQYF.

In its sample, this clonotype was seen many times. The chain combines TRBV12-3 or TRBV12-4 with TRBJ2-1, with 7 nucleotides matching TRBD2. V lost 2 bases to trimming and J lost 6 bases; unmatched junction nucleotides: 7. The CDR3 runs 15 residues. CDR3 in amino acids: CASSLSSGDFNEQFF. As DNA, the CDR3 is TGTGCCAGCAGTTTATCTAGCGGTGATTTCAATGAGCAGTTCTTC.

This chain connects TRBV9 to TRBJ2-5; TRBD1 is a possible D gene (6 bases). Trimming took off 3 bases at V and 3 bases at J, with 12 bases between the two ends. The CDR3 spans 14 residues. Germline-derived CDR1 and CDR2 are SGDLS and YYNGEE. CDR3 amino acids: CASSGTAGKETQYF. The CDR3 DNA is TGTGCCAGCAGCGGGACAGCAGGGAAAGAGACCCAGTACTTC.

This clonotype was found many times. The rearrangement joins TRBV7-9 to TRBJ2-5, with 8 positions matching TRBD1. The CDR3 has 16 amino acids. Trimming took 7 bases from V and 1 from J; bases not matched to a gene: 11. Germline V CDR1 and CDR2: SEHNR, FQNEAQ (reference sequence). The CDR3 nucleotides are TGTGCCAGCACCGTCACACAGGGGGGAATCCAAGAGACCCAGTACTTC. This codes for CASTVTQGGIQETQYF.

This clonotype has a count of ten or more. The chain carries TRBV20-1 and TRBJ2-7; 8 positions match TRBD2. V gave up 4 bases and J gave up 2 bases; unmatched junction bases: 10. Per germline, CDR1 DFQATT and CDR2 SNEGSKA (reference sequence). The CDR3 has 15 amino acids. The CDR3 region has the DNA TGCAGTGCTACCCTCCCCACGGGAGGGGCCTACGAGCAGTACTTC. Its protein is CSATLPTGGAYEQYF.

There are a few counts of this clonotype. DNA of the CDR3: TGTGCCAGCAGTCCTAGGACAGTTAATTCACCCCTCCACTTT. The encoded protein is CASSPRTVNSPLHF. This chain uses TRBV27 with TRBJ1-6; D is possibly TRBD1 (6 bases). Trimming pared 5 bases from V and 6 bases from J, leaving 11 bases between. The CDR3 contains 14 residues. Germline CDR1 is MNHEY and CDR2 is SMNVEV (reference sequence).

This clonotype showed up many times. The genes are TRBV20-1 and TRBJ2-7, with unresolved D. Trimming took 2 bases from V and 6 from J, leaving 8 bases between them. The CDR3 is 11 residues long. Germline CDR1 DFQATT, CDR2 SNEGSKA (reference sequence). The CDR3 DNA reads as TGCAGTGCTAGACCCCAGGTCGAGCAGTACTTC. It codes for CSARPQVEQYF.

The rearrangement uses TRBV15 and TRBJ2-3, with D perhaps TRBD1 (5 bases). The CDR3 sequence is 16 residues long. The V end was cut by 0 bases, the J end by 1 base, with 11 bases between. Germline V gene data show CDR1 as LNHNV and CDR2 as YYDKDF (reference sequence). In DNA form, the CDR3 reads TGTGCCACCAGCAGAGATAGGGGCCGGGGCACAGATACGCAGTATTTT. This gives the protein CATSRDRGRGTDTQYF.

This clonotype has ten or more counts. This chain links TRBV7-9 with TRBJ2-7; no firm D call. V was trimmed by 5 bases and J by 5 bases, leaving 13 bases between them. This CDR3 contains 13 residues. In germline, CDR1 is SEHNR, CDR2 FQNEAQ (reference sequence). Here the CDR3 reads CASSAHGRDEQYF. In nucleotides, the CDR3 is TGTGCCAGCAGCGCCCACGGTCGGGACGAGCAGTACTTC.

This clonotype was found many times. The chain uses TRBV29-1 and TRBJ2-2; no clear D gene. CDR1 SQVTM and CDR2 ANQGSEA come from the germline V gene. V was trimmed by 7 bases and J by 6 bases, leaving 15 bases between them. CDR3 length: 13 amino acids. This CDR3 reads CSGTSAGSGELFF. DNA of the CDR3: TGCAGCGGGACGTCGGCAGGCTCCGGGGAGCTGTTTTTT.

This clonotype was seen repeatedly, ten times or more. J is TRBJ1-1 and V is TRBV24-1; 8 nucleotides line up with TRBD1. The V segment lost 6 bases and the J segment 5 bases; nucleotides outside the gene matches: 4. CDR3 length: 13 residues. In germline, CDR1 is KGHDR, CDR2 SFDVKD. The CDR3 nucleotides read TGTGCCACCAGTAAAAACAGGGGGACTGAAGCTTTCTTT. This translates into CATSKNRGTEAFF.

This clonotype was detected ten times or more. This rearrangement joins TRBV6-1 to TRBJ1-1, with D maybe TRBD1 (5 bases). This CDR3 has 13 residues. Germline loops: CDR1 MNHNS, CDR2 SASEGT. Trimming cost V 6 bases and J 6 bases, with 14 bases left between them. CDR3 residues: CASSPPGTAEAFF. The CDR3 DNA reads TGTGCCAGCAGCCCACCTGGGACCGCTGAAGCTTTCTTT.

This clonotype was observed at least ten times. The V call is TRBV4-1, the J call TRBJ1-1; D may be TRBD1 (6 bases). This CDR3 is 15 amino acids long. The V gene lost 0 bases and the J gene lost 3 bases, with 11 bases spanning the gap. Looked up from germline, CDR1 is MGHRA and CDR2 is YSYEKL. The CDR3 spells CASSQDLTGHTEAFF. CDR3 sequence (DNA): TGCGCCAGCAGCCAAGATCTTACAGGGCACACTGAAGCTTTCTTT.